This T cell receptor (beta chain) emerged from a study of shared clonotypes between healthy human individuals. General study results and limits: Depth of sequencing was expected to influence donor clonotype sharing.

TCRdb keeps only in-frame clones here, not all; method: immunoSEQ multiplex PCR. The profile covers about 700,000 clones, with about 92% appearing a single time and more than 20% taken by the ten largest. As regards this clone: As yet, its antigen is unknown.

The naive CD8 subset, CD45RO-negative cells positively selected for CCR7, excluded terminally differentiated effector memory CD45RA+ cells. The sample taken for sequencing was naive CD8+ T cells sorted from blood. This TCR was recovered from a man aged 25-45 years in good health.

The CDR3 region is CASSLSNPEGHPQETQYF. Written as DNA, the CDR3 is TGTGCCAGCAGTTTATCGAACCCCGAAGGACATCCCCAAGAGACCCAGTACTTC. The rearrangement joins TRBV27 to TRBJ2-5; D perhaps matches TRBD1 (5 bases). Per the germline V gene, CDR1 is MNHEY and CDR2 is SMNVEV (reference sequence). The CDR3 is 18 amino acids. V was clipped by 0 bases and J by 1 base, with 18 bases between them.